Here is one T cell receptor beta chain with its context. Its antigen is still unknown. Trimming took off 6 bases at V and 4 bases at J, with 15 bases between the two ends. CDR1 GTSNPN and CDR2 SVGIG come from the germline V gene (reference sequence). This CDR3 region has 13 residues. The time point is: persistent/refractory GD, antithyroid drugs over 5 years with positive TRAb. There was RNA extracted from PBMCs, and the TCR library was made from it. Peripheral blood, at 7.5 to 9 milliliters, went into EDTA tubes. This entry belongs to a study of regulatory T cells in long-lasting Graves disease. General study points: Persistent disease samples used TRBV28, TRBJ1-2 and TRBJ2-5 preferentially.

Sequencing libraries for TCR beta were prepared with iRepertoire HTBI primers and Arm-PCR of CDR3 regions. TCRdb reanalysed the multiplex PCR reads using MiXCR and keeps one entry per CDR3 protein. The table lists about 660,000 distinct CDR3 sequences, 30% of them singletons. The chain links TRBV30 to TRBJ1-2; possible D gene TRBD1, 5 bases. The receptor comes from a female donor with Graves disease. The source was peripheral blood mononuclear cells (PBMCs), collected when the disease was refractory, from a patient treated with antithyroid drugs. The CDR3 spells CACLERRGYGYTF. The CDR3 nucleotides read TGTGCCTGCCTTGAGAGGAGGGGCTATGGCTACACCTTC. The whole variable domain, remainder taken from reference TRBV30 and TRBJ1-2, is SQTIHQWPATLVQPVGSPLSLECTVEGTSNPNLYWYRQAAGRGLQLLFYSVGIGQISSEVPQNLSASRPQDRQFILSSKKLLLSDSGFYLCACLERRGYGYTFGSGTRLTVV.